This TCR beta chain originates from a study of blood T cell repertoires in COVID-19. The wider study: Samples of COVID-19 (acute and convalescent) were obtained from the United States, Italy and Spain.

Per germline, CDR1 LNHDA and CDR2 SQIVND (reference sequence). The CDR3 totals 13 residues. Losses at the gene ends were 9 bases for V and 5 bases for J; bases not matched to a gene: 8. Recruited during active infection, patients (from Seattle) were subsequently followed longitudinally. Per the authors' pipeline: How many nucleated cells were present was estimated from reference gene primer amplification. Only in-frame clones appear in the TCRdb table, and some are missing; sequencing was by immunoSEQ multiplex PCR. V and J calls and clone size are as listed in that table; D and trimming were resolved from the DNA. The sample contains about 94,000 clones, more than 65% of which appear only once.

This sequence originates from a man between 65 and 85 years old with COVID-19, enrolled during active disease. Sequencing input: peripheral blood. The chain employs TRBV19 and TRBJ2-5, with 8 bases matching TRBD1. CDR3: CASSQGARETQYF. DNA for the CDR3: TGTGCCAGCTCCCAGGGGGCTCGGGAGACCCAGTACTTC. Complete variable domain (other parts from reference TRBV19 and TRBJ2-5): DGGITQSPKYLFRKEGQNVTLSCEQNLNHDAMYWYRQDPGQGLRLIYYSQIVNDFQKGDIAEGYSVSREKKESFPLTVTSAQKNPTAFYLCASSQGARETQYFGPGTRLLVL.